This record covers a single T cell receptor beta chain. Antigen unknown. The germline gene is not matched at one end of the junction; a read error may be the cause. The data were obtained in a study of PD-1 blockade in classical Hodgkin lymphoma. General study points: Reported findings placed baseline TCR diversity lower in newly diagnosed patients (compared with healthy donors).

CDR3 size: 8 residues. Germline V lookup: CDR1 SQVTM, CDR2 ANQGSEA. Sequencing used immunoSEQ multiplex PCR; TCRdb keeps in-frame clones, though not all of them. The sample lists 90,000 to 100,000 clones; roughly 92% were seen once. Relapse was seen in all patients after autologous stem cell transplantation, and brentuximab vedotin exposure was variable. The sequence was collected from a human donor with classical Hodgkin lymphoma. The V and J genes are TRBV29-1 and TRBJ2-7, with a tentative D call TRBD2 (5 bases). The specimen was peripheral blood mononuclear cells (PBMCs), collected at baseline. The CDR3 nucleotides are TGCAGCGCTGGGAGTGGGTTCTTC. Protein: CSAGSGFF.